Each of the 18 T cell receptor beta chains below was sequenced from the same sample in a study of T cell changes during pregnancy in multiple sclerosis. Sequenced by immunoSEQ multiplex PCR; TCRdb stores in-frame clones only, minus some. Of about 81,000 clones in the sample, just over 90% were seen once. The sample was peripheral blood, taken in the third trimester of pregnancy. Receptor source: a female donor in good health, enrolled as a control in a pregnancy study.

V usage is TRBV9 and J usage is TRBJ2-7; D not resolved. CDR1 is SGDLS and CDR2 is YYNGEE in the germline V gene. With 0 bases removed from V and 3 bases from J, the gap between germline ends came to 10 bases. The CDR3 loop spans 14 amino acids. For the CDR3, the DNA is TGTGCCAGCAGCGTAGGAGGATTAGGCTACGAGCAGTACTTC. Amino acids: CASSVGGLGYEQYF.

The V call is TRBV6-5, the J call TRBJ1-2; D possibly corresponds to TRBD1 (5 bases). Germline assignment: CDR1 MNHEY and CDR2 SVGAGI. The CDR3 covers 15 residues. Trimming shortened V by 0 bases and J by 0 bases, and 8 bases separated the two germline ends. CDR3 nucleotide sequence: TGTGCCAGCAGTTACTCGCGGGGGGCTAACTATGGCTACACCTTC. Translating it yields CASSYSRGANYGYTF.

The chain is built from TRBV29-1 and TRBJ2-5; 8 bases align to TRBD2. This CDR3 is 19 amino acids long. J was trimmed by 1 base and V by 1 base; bases with no gene match: 17. Per germline, CDR1 SQVTM and CDR2 ANQGSEA. The CDR3 protein is CSVEGVWSRDGRAQETQYF. CDR3 sequence (DNA): TGCAGCGTTGAAGGCGTTTGGTCGAGGGACGGGAGGGCCCAAGAGACCCAGTACTTC.

CDR3 loop: CASSLVSTYEQYF. The CDR3 region has the DNA TGTGCCAGCAGCTTAGTTAGTACCTACGAGCAGTACTTC. The chain joins TRBV7-9 to TRBJ2-7; D not certain. Per the germline V gene, CDR1 is SEHNR and CDR2 is FQNEAQ (reference sequence). The CDR3 loop spans 13 amino acids. V lost 1 base and J lost 2, with 6 bases in between.

The genes are TRBV7-6 and TRBJ2-2; TRBD2 agrees at 10 bases. The V and J ends lost 6 bases and 5 bases, in that order; junction bases with no gene match: 6. The CDR3 has 15 residues. Germline CDR1 SGHVS, CDR2 FNYEAQ. The CDR3 bases are TGTGCCAGCAGTTATCTAGCGGGAGTTACCGGGGAGCTGTTTTTT. It specifies CASSYLAGVTGELFF.

V is TRBV2 and J is TRBJ2-1; D is perhaps TRBD2 (6 bases). Looked up from germline, CDR1 is SNHLY and CDR2 is FYNNEI. Trimming cost V 5 bases and J 7 bases, with 18 bases left between them. This CDR3 is built from 15 residues. CDR3 region: CASSLTSYAPNEQFF. The CDR3 DNA follows: TGTGCCAGCAGTTTAACTAGCTACGCCCCAAATGAGCAGTTCTTC. Full variable domain (rest looked up from reference TRBV2 and TRBJ2-1): EPEVTQTPSHQVTQMGQEVILRCVPISNHLYFYWYRQILGQKVEFLVSFYNNEISEKSEIFDDQFSVERPDGSNFTLKIRSTKLEDSAMYFCASSLTSYAPNEQFFGPGTRLTVL.

CDR3 loop: CASSRPDRGGEQYF. For the CDR3, the DNA is TGTGCCAGCAGCCGGCCGGACAGGGGGGGCGAGCAGTACTTC. V usage is TRBV6-5 and J usage is TRBJ2-7; 10 bases align to TRBD1. CDR1 and CDR2 from the germline V gene are MNHEY and SVGAGI. The CDR3 covers 14 residues. The J segment lost 6 bases and the V segment lost 6 bases, leaving 8 bases of the junction unmatched.

V gene TRBV19 combines with J gene TRBJ1-5; weak D call: TRBD1 (5 bases). The V end was cut by 6 bases, the J end by 6 bases, with 15 bases between. Germline V lookup: CDR1 LNHDA, CDR2 SQIVND (reference sequence). This CDR3 spans 14 amino acids. Here the CDR3 DNA reads TGTGCCAGTAGAGGTGGGGCCCTCTTTCAGCCCCAGCATTTT. This codes for CASRGGALFQPQHF.

The V gene is TRBV4-1, the J gene TRBJ2-1; 9 nucleotides line up with TRBD1. Trimming took 5 bases from V and 7 from J; bases not matched to a gene: 9. The CDR3 has 15 amino acids. The V gene's germline CDR1 is MGHRA and CDR2 YSYEKL. Written as DNA, the CDR3 is TGCGCCAGCAGCTACCAGGACAGGGGCAGGAATGAGCAGTTCTTC. Translation: CASSYQDRGRNEQFF.

The V and J genes are TRBV11-2 and TRBJ2-2; 8 positions match TRBD1. Germline V gives CDR1 SGHAT, CDR2 FQNNGV. The CDR3 loop spans 15 amino acids. The junction had 1 base not matched to a gene; V was cut back by 3 bases and J by 1 base. The CDR3 DNA follows: TGTGCCAGCAGCTTCAGGGGGCTGAACACCGGGGAGCTGTTTTTT. This codes for CASSFRGLNTGELFF.

CDR3 nucleotides: TGTGCCAGCTCACCCCGCCAGTCCTACGAGCAGTACTTC. Its protein is CASSPRQSYEQYF. The chain has TRBV18 and TRBJ2-7; D remains unclear. Germline V gene sequence: CDR1 KGHSH, CDR2 LQKENI. Trimming stripped 3 bases from V and 1 base from J, with 7 bases between. The CDR3 contains 13 residues.

This rearrangement joins TRBV27 to TRBJ2-2; D gene ambiguous. Germline CDR1 reads MNHEY; CDR2 reads SMNVEV (reference sequence). V was pared by 3 bases and J by 5 bases, with 7 bases between. This CDR3 spans 13 amino acids. In nucleotides, the CDR3 is TGTGCCAGCAGTTTCAGGAATACCGGGGAGCTGTTTTTT. It translates to CASSFRNTGELFF.

V is TRBV10-3 and J is TRBJ2-2; 9 nucleotides line up with TRBD2. Per the germline V gene, CDR1 is ENHRY and CDR2 is SYGVKD. With V trimmed by 3 bases and J by 5 bases, 4 bases remained unmatched. This CDR3 comprises 15 residues. This chain's CDR3 is CAISEWREGTGELFF. In DNA form, the CDR3 reads TGTGCCATCAGTGAATGGCGGGAGGGTACCGGGGAGCTGTTTTTT.

The V gene is TRBV7-9, the J gene TRBJ2-1; 9 bases are shared with TRBD1. This CDR3 has 14 residues. CDR1 is SEHNR, CDR2 FQNEAQ, per germline (reference sequence). J gave up 11 bases and V 5 bases, and 10 bases lay outside the gene matches. The CDR3 DNA sequence: TGTGCCAGCAGCCCCGCCCGGGACAGGGAAAAGCAGTTCTTC. It is translated as CASSPARDREKQFF.

This chain connects TRBV27 to TRBJ2-2; TRBD1 matches 7 bases. Trimming removed 4 bases from V and 5 bases from J; junction bases left unmatched: 4. This CDR3 is built from 14 residues. The germline gives CDR1 MNHEY, CDR2 SMNVEV (reference sequence). The CDR3 coding sequence is TGTGCCAGCAGTTCTGAGACAGGGACCGGGGAGCTGTTTTTT. Protein sequence: CASSSETGTGELFF.

The CDR3 DNA is TGTGCCAGTAGTATAGCTAGCGGGGCTAGCACAGATACGCAGTATTTT. It translates to CASSIASGASTDTQYF. V and J are TRBV19 and TRBJ2-3; TRBD2 matches at 9 bases. The CDR3 spans 16 residues. Germline loops: CDR1 LNHDA, CDR2 SQIVND (reference sequence). Trimming at V came to 1 base and at J to 0 bases, leaving 2 bases not matched to a gene.

This rearrangement joins TRBV2 to TRBJ2-7, with 9 bases aligning to TRBD2. CDR3 length: 13 residues. The germline V gene has CDR1 SNHLY and CDR2 FYNNEI. The V segment lost 4 bases and the J segment 2 bases; nucleotides outside the gene matches: 0. This CDR3 reads CASSGLAAYEQYF. The CDR3 DNA follows: TGTGCCAGCAGTGGACTAGCGGCCTACGAGCAGTACTTC.

This clone occurred once. The V and J genes are TRBV27 and TRBJ2-1, with 7 bases that match TRBD2. V gave up 3 bases and J gave up 4 bases; unmatched junction bases: 9. There are 16 residues in the CDR3. Germline loops: CDR1 MNHEY, CDR2 SMNVEV (reference sequence). The DNA of the CDR3 is TGTGCCAGCAGTTTGGCGGGAGCGGGCACTTACAATGAGCAGTTCTTC. Encoded protein: CASSLAGAGTYNEQFF.